The 20 T cell receptor beta chains in this list originate from one sample, sequenced in a study of blood T cell repertoires in COVID-19 (dated by TCRdb to 2020 to 2022). The library relied on the immunoSEQ multiplex PCR assay. In its TCRdb copy, this immuneACCESS table keeps in-frame sequences only and misses some clones. Where compared with another copy, unresolved V genes explain less than half of these, and the others have no known cause. This sample gives about 160,000 clones in total; around 87% of them show up just once. The ten largest clones represent about a tenth of the sample. The sequenced material came from peripheral blood. Source of these receptors: a woman in her 70s with COVID-19, enrolled during active disease.

The chain uses TRBV18 and TRBJ1-1; D not certain. Germline CDR1 KGHSH, CDR2 LQKENI. The CDR3 spans 12 residues. Trimming left V 2 bases short and J 6 bases short, with 7 bases between. The CDR3 spells CASSPDIAEAFF. DNA for the CDR3: TGTGCCAGCTCACCAGACATCGCTGAAGCTTTCTTT. Combining the CDR3 with reference TRBV18 and TRBJ1-1 gives the whole variable domain NAGVMQNPRHLVRRRGQEARLRCSPMKGHSHVYWYRQLPEEGLKFMVYLQKENIIDESGMPKERFSAEFPKEGPSILRIQQVVRGDSAAYFCASSPDIAEAFFGQGTRLTVV.

This clone was observed once. This chain connects TRBV12-2 to TRBJ1-5; the DNA was not used to check the table's D call, TRBD1. TRBV12-2 is labeled a pseudogene. CDR3 length: 18 residues. The CDR3 sequence: CASRCGQGDEVSNQPQHF. Here the CDR3 DNA reads TGTGCAAGTCGCTGCGGACAGGGGGATGAGGTTAGCAATCAGCCCCAGCATTTT.

CDR3 nucleotides: TGTGCCAGCAGCTCCGGGACAGGACAAGAGACCCAGTACTTC. Its protein product is CASSSGTGQETQYF. The rearrangement joins TRBV11-1 to TRBJ2-5; 8 bases map to TRBD1. With V trimmed by 4 bases and J by 2 bases, 3 bases remained unmatched. Germline lookup yields CDR1 SGHAT and CDR2 FQDESV (reference sequence). This CDR3 has 14 residues.

The rearrangement uses TRBV18 and TRBJ2-7; perhaps TRBD2 as D (7 bases). Per the germline V gene, CDR1 is KGHSH and CDR2 is LQKENI. The CDR3 is 15 residues long. The V end lost 0 bases, the J end lost 13 bases, and 22 bases lay between the germline ends. The CDR3 here is CASSPPGVGGPPFYF. The CDR3 DNA reads as TGTGCCAGCTCACCACCGGGTGTCGGGGGGCCTCCTTTTTACTTC. Combining the CDR3 with reference TRBV18 and TRBJ2-7 gives the whole variable domain NAGVMQNPRHLVRRRGQEARLRCSPMKGHSHVYWYRQLPEEGLKFMVYLQKENIIDESGMPKERFSAEFPKEGPSILRIQQVVRGDSAAYFCASSPPGVGGPPFYFGPGTRLTVT.

The J gene is TRBJ1-2, the V gene TRBV5-1, with a weak D call TRBD1 (5 bases). V lost 1 base and J lost 1, with 8 bases in between. This CDR3 has 14 amino acids. Germline V gene lookup returns CDR1 SGHRS and CDR2 YFSETQ. CDR3 region: CASSLTGDNYGYTF. Written as DNA, the CDR3 is TGCGCCAGCAGCTTGACAGGAGATAACTATGGCTACACCTTC.

The chain employs TRBV7-7 and TRBJ2-5, with 8 nucleotides matching TRBD1. Germline V gives CDR1 SSHAT, CDR2 FNYEAQ (reference sequence). The CDR3 extends over 15 amino acids. Trimming cost V 5 bases and J 2 bases; bases outside gene matches: 7. The CDR3: CASSAPGQGQETQYF. CDR3 DNA sequence: TGTGCCAGCAGCGCCCCAGGACAGGGACAAGAGACCCAGTACTTC.

V usage is TRBV5-1 and J usage is TRBJ2-6, with TRBD1 matching 7 bases. Trimming cost V 2 bases and J 0 bases; bases outside gene matches: 5. The CDR3 runs to 17 residues. The V gene's germline CDR1 is SGHRS and CDR2 YFSETQ. The CDR3 is CASSFGTATSGANVLTF. The CDR3 DNA reads as TGCGCCAGCAGCTTCGGGACAGCGACCTCTGGGGCCAACGTCCTGACTTTC.

The chain links TRBV3-1 (or the pseudogene TRBV3-2) to TRBJ2-5; TRBD2 might be the D (5 bases). The CDR3 covers 15 residues. V dropped 4 bases and J dropped 3 bases, with 15 bases sitting between them. Germline loops: CDR1 LGHDT, CDR2 YNNKEL (reference sequence). CDR3 nucleotide sequence: TGTGCCAGCAGCCCTTCCCTCGGACTGGAAGAGACCCAGTACTTC. Translating gives CASSPSLGLEETQYF.

The chain uses TRBV21-1 and TRBJ2-6; TRBD1 is the table's D call and was not checked against the DNA. TRBV21-1 is described as a pseudogene. This CDR3 is built from 19 residues. The DNA of the CDR3 is TGTGCCAGCAGCGACGCGACTGGACAGGGGGCTGCTGGGGCCAACGTCCTGACTTTC. Protein sequence: CASSDATGQGAAGANVLTF.

This chain connects TRBV11-2 to TRBJ2-1, with no clear D. The CDR3 is made up of 14 amino acids. Deletions cut 0 bases from V and 8 bases from J, with 11 bases between. The germline gives CDR1 SGHAT, CDR2 FQNNGV. CDR3 loop: CASSLDRLADEQFF. CDR3 DNA: TGTGCCAGCAGCTTAGATCGGTTAGCTGATGAGCAGTTCTTC.

The chain combines TRBV3-1 (or the pseudogene TRBV3-2) with TRBJ2-1; D unresolved. The CDR3 runs to 12 residues. V was shortened by 3 bases and J by 10 bases, with 10 bases between the two germline ends. The germline CDR1 and CDR2 sequences are LGHDT and YNNKEL (reference sequence). Here the CDR3 DNA reads TGTGCCAGCAGCCACTCGATGAGGGAGCAGTTCTTC. This gives the protein CASSHSMREQFF.

This clone appeared a few times. This chain uses TRBV6-5 with TRBJ1-5; no firm D call. V lost 7 bases and J 6 bases, leaving 16 bases between the germline ends. CDR1 MNHEY and CDR2 SVGAGI come from the germline V gene. This CDR3 is built from 14 residues. The CDR3 reads CASTGPSPSQPQHF. The CDR3 DNA is TGTGCCAGCACTGGCCCTAGCCCAAGTCAGCCCCAGCATTTT.

The J gene is TRBJ1-2, the V gene TRBV10-1, with TRBD1 as a possible D gene (5 bases). CDR3 length: 14 amino acids. The V gene's germline CDR1 is WNHNN and CDR2 SYGVQD (reference sequence). The ends were cut back, 3 bases at V and 2 bases at J, with 10 bases in the middle. This chain's CDR3 is CASSEGAVNYGYTF. The CDR3 nucleotides read TGCGCCAGCAGTGAAGGGGCAGTAAACTATGGCTACACCTTC.

Here the CDR3 DNA reads TGTGCCAGCAGTCTAGGACAGGGCCCCCAAGAGACCCAGTACTTC. Translation: CASSLGQGPQETQYF. V and J are TRBV6-5 and TRBJ2-5; 8 bases fit TRBD1. The CDR3 sequence is 15 residues long. Trimming removed 5 bases from V and 1 base from J; junction bases left unmatched: 6. Per the germline V gene, CDR1 is MNHEY and CDR2 is SVGAGI.

The chain couples TRBV18 to TRBJ2-5, with a tentative D call TRBD2 (7 bases). CDR3 length: 14 amino acids. With 3 bases removed from V and 7 bases from J, the gap between germline ends came to 15 bases. Germline CDR1 and CDR2: KGHSH and LQKENI. This CDR3 reads CASSPGGPSTTQYF. In nucleotides, the CDR3 is TGTGCCAGCTCACCGGGGGGGCCATCCACGACCCAGTACTTC.

This clone has a single count. The chain is built from TRBV20-1 and TRBJ1-3; D gene unclear. Germline assignment: CDR1 DFQATT and CDR2 SNEGSKA (reference sequence). The CDR3 consists of 11 residues. V was cut by 1 base and J by 10 bases, with 8 bases left in between. This CDR3 reads CSARAVETIYF. Written as DNA, the CDR3 is TGCAGTGCTAGAGCCGTGGAGACCATATATTTT.

The chain has TRBV20-1 and TRBJ1-6; perhaps TRBD1 as D (5 bases). The CDR3 sequence is 14 residues long. CDR1 and CDR2 from the germline V gene are DFQATT and SNEGSKA (reference sequence). Trimming removed 6 bases from V and 8 bases from J, with 17 bases in between. DNA for the CDR3: TGCAGTGCCAGTAGGGGAGGCGGCTATTCACCCCTCCACTTT. Translation gives CSASRGGGYSPLHF.

The J gene is TRBJ1-1, the V gene TRBV28; unclear D gene. With 6 bases removed from V and 7 bases from J, the gap between germline ends came to 24 bases. This CDR3 comprises 16 residues. CDR1 and CDR2 (germline): MDHEN, SYDVKM. The CDR3 spells CASSSRTGLNLGEAFF. For the CDR3, the DNA is TGTGCCAGCAGCTCCCGTACTGGGCTAAATCTCGGTGAAGCTTTCTTT.

The rearrangement uses TRBV6-5 and TRBJ2-3; D is unresolved. The CDR3 contains 16 residues. Trimming shortened V by 0 bases and J by 4 bases, and 14 bases separated the two germline ends. Germline CDR1 and CDR2: MNHEY and SVGAGI. The CDR3 DNA sequence: TGTGCCAGCAGTTACTCGTCTCCCCTCACGGCAGATACGCAGTATTTT. This codes for CASSYSSPLTADTQYF.

The V call is TRBV2, the J call TRBJ1-2, with TRBD1 matching 10 bases. Per germline, CDR1 SNHLY and CDR2 FYNNEI. CDR3 size: 13 residues. Trimming at V came to 7 bases and at J to 6 bases, leaving 5 bases not matched to a gene. The CDR3 DNA sequence: TGTGCCAGCAAGCCGGGACAGGGGAATGGCTACACCTTC. As protein: CASKPGQGNGYTF.